This T cell receptor beta chain was sequenced in a study of cytomegalovirus exposure and HLA in healthy donors. PCR used 60 Vbeta primers and 13 Jbeta primers. Profiled with immunoSEQ multiplex PCR; TCRdb holds only in-frame clones, not every one. The table lists 95,000 to 150,000 clones, around two thirds of them singletons. Germline V gene lookup returns CDR1 MDHEN and CDR2 SYDVKM. Trimming took 3 bases from V and 10 from J, leaving 13 bases between them. The CDR3 length is 14 residues. The sequence was obtained from a middle-aged woman in good health and CMV-seropositive. Material for sequencing was PBMCs. V gene TRBV28 combines with J gene TRBJ1-6; D is perhaps TRBD1 (5 bases). The DNA for the CDR3 is TGTGCCAGCAGTTTTAGGACATCTAGGTCACCCCTCCACTTT. Translation: CASSFRTSRSPLHF.